The present T cell receptor (beta chain) was sequenced within a study of blood T cell repertoires in COVID-19. Study details: Acute-phase and convalescent COVID-19 samples originated in the United States, Italy and Spain. Sources were T cells, B-cell-depleted T cells, or PBMCs; the material itself was cDNA or gDNA.

Trimming removed 0 bases from V and 4 bases from J, with 8 bases in between. The length of the CDR3 is 14 residues. Germline CDR1 SGDLS, CDR2 YYNGEE. Original processing methods: Reference gene primer amplification in the assay estimated nucleated cell counts. The assay was immunoSEQ multiplex PCR, and TCRdb's table has in-frame clones only and misses some. The DNA was the basis for D and trimming; V, J and clone size are from that table. This sample has over 95,000 clones, with 70% to 90% found just once. The sample comprised peripheral blood. The gene calls are TRBV9 and TRBJ1-3; the D gene is possibly TRBD1 (5 bases). The sequence was obtained from a man aged 40-49 years with acute or convalescent COVID-19. The CDR3 reads CASSVVGLGNTIYF. In nucleotides, the CDR3 is TGTGCCAGCAGCGTAGTGGGACTGGGAAACACCATATATTTT.